These 8 T cell receptor beta chains were all obtained from the same sample, sequenced in a study of beta chain features in type 1 diabetes. Expressed TCRB transcripts were sequenced because the isolated RNA had all been reverse transcribed beforehand. Here immunoSEQ multiplex PCR was the method, and the copy in TCRdb shows in-frame clones only, minus some. In the table there are 150,000 to 200,000 clones, over 7.5% of which are singletons. The source material was central memory CD4+ T cells from blood. The source is a woman younger than 35 in good health.

Only a few counts were recorded for this clone. The chain couples TRBV11-3 to TRBJ1-3, with 7 bases matching TRBD1. From germline, CDR1 is SGHNT and CDR2 YENEEA. This CDR3 has 15 residues. Losses at the gene ends were 5 bases for V and 2 bases for J; bases not matched to a gene: 6. The CDR3 protein is CASSNTGEAGNTIYF. The CDR3 DNA reads TGTGCCAGCAGCAACACAGGGGAGGCTGGAAACACCATATATTTT. Supplemented by reference TRBV11-3 and TRBJ1-3, the full variable domain reads EAGVVQSPRYKIIEKKQPVAFWCNPISGHNTLYWYLQNLGQGPELLIRYENEEAVDDSQLPKDRFSAERLKGVDSTLKIQPAELGDSAVYLCASSNTGEAGNTIYFGEGSWLTVV.

The V call is TRBV7-8, the J call TRBJ1-4; D gene uncertain. The CDR3 runs to 13 residues. Germline V gives CDR1 SGHVS, CDR2 FQNEAQ. Trimming cost V 1 base and J 7 bases, with 7 bases left between them. The CDR3 sequence is CASSLVSSEKLFF. CDR3 DNA: TGTGCCAGCAGCTTAGTCTCCAGTGAAAAACTGTTTTTT.

In DNA form, the CDR3 reads TGTGCCAGCAGCTATACCAGGGGATCGAACACCGGGGAGCTGTTTTTT. It codes for CASSYTRGSNTGELFF. The J gene is TRBJ2-2, the V gene TRBV7-2, with a weak D call TRBD1 (6 bases). This CDR3 contains 16 residues. Germline values: CDR1 SGHTA, CDR2 FQGNSA. The V end lost 4 bases, the J end lost 0 bases, and 12 bases lay between the germline ends.

This chain joins TRBV6-5 and TRBJ2-3; 9 bases are shared with TRBD2. CDR3 size: 14 residues. Germline V lookup: CDR1 MNHEY, CDR2 SVGAGI. J gave up 6 bases and V 6 bases, and 7 bases lay outside the gene matches. CDR3 sequence: CASRSAGGRDTQYF. For the CDR3, the DNA is TGTGCCAGCAGGTCAGCGGGAGGTAGGGATACGCAGTATTTT.

This clone was seen only a few times. The J gene is TRBJ2-1, the V gene TRBV9; 8 nucleotides agree with TRBD2. The CDR3 contains 16 residues. CDR1 SGDLS and CDR2 YYNGEE come from the germline V gene. The trim removed 3 bases at V and 5 bases at J, leaving 10 bases unmatched. The CDR3 loop reads CASSGARGGLNNEQFF. In nucleotides, the CDR3 is TGTGCCAGCAGCGGCGCCCGGGGGGGCCTAAACAATGAGCAGTTCTTC.

This clone was counted between two and nine times. The gene calls are TRBV6-5 and TRBJ1-2; 9 bases align to TRBD1. The CDR3 extends over 14 amino acids. Trimming cost V 5 bases and J 4 bases; bases outside gene matches: 5. CDR1 and CDR2 (germline): MNHEY, SVGAGI. The CDR3 sequence is CASSRTGVGYGYTF. The CDR3, as DNA: TGTGCCAGCAGTCGGACAGGGGTGGGCTATGGCTACACCTTC.

V usage is TRBV7-9 and J usage is TRBJ2-3, with D uncertain. This CDR3 comprises 12 residues. The V end lost 4 bases, the J end lost 6 bases, and 8 bases lay between the germline ends. Germline V gene data show CDR1 as SEHNR and CDR2 as FQNEAQ (reference sequence). The CDR3 nucleotides read TGTGCCAGCAGCTACTTGAGGGATACGCAGTATTTT. Protein: CASSYLRDTQYF.

This clone was detected a few times. The V call is TRBV4-1, the J call TRBJ2-3, with D possibly being TRBD2 (6 bases). V lost 4 bases, J lost 6 bases, and 17 bases lay in between. Germline V gene sequence: CDR1 MGHRA, CDR2 YSYEKL. This CDR3 is 15 amino acids long. For the CDR3, the DNA is TGCGCCAGCAGCCCCAGAGTAGCGGCGGGGGATACGCAGTATTTT. This sequence encodes CASSPRVAAGDTQYF.